The TCR beta chain described here comes from a study of high-grade serous ovarian cancer treatment subgroups. Findings and limits, study-wide: Only CDR3 was analyzed; CDR1 and CDR2 were not.

Germline V gene data show CDR1 as WSHSY and CDR2 as SAAADI. This CDR3 is built from 14 residues. Trimming stripped 7 bases from V and 8 bases from J, with 20 bases between. Tumor samples were obtained before definitive surgery or chemotherapy. The assay was immunoSEQ multiplex PCR, and TCRdb's table has in-frame clones only and misses some. Of 9,600 or so clones in the sample, 60% to 80% were seen once. This clone occurred once. Its target is unknown. The receptor comes from a human donor with high-grade serous ovarian cancer. The chain joins TRBV10-2 to TRBJ1-2, with a weak D call TRBD1 (5 bases). Sequencing was done on a sample of tumor tissue. In DNA, the CDR3 is TGCGCCAGCACCCCGGGACCTCCTCCGCCCGGCTACACCTTC. Translating gives CASTPGPPPPGYTF.